This T cell receptor beta chain comes out of a study of T cell changes during pregnancy in multiple sclerosis. The germline V and J ends were trimmed by 2 bases and 0 bases, with 6 bases remaining between them. Per germline, CDR1 MRHNA and CDR2 SNTAGT. The CDR3 loop spans 14 amino acids. The table came from immunoSEQ multiplex PCR; TCRdb's copy has only in-frame clones and leaves some out. The table shows some 66,000 clones, with 90% to 95% occurring only once. The source is a female donor with multiple sclerosis, enrolled in a pregnancy study. This specimen consisted of CD8+ T cells from peripheral blood mononuclear cells, obtained before pregnancy. V usage is TRBV6-4 and J usage is TRBJ2-3; perhaps TRBD2 as D (6 bases). The CDR3 spells CASSDGTSTDTQYF. CDR3 DNA: TGTGCCAGCAGTGACGGGACTAGCACAGATACGCAGTATTTT.